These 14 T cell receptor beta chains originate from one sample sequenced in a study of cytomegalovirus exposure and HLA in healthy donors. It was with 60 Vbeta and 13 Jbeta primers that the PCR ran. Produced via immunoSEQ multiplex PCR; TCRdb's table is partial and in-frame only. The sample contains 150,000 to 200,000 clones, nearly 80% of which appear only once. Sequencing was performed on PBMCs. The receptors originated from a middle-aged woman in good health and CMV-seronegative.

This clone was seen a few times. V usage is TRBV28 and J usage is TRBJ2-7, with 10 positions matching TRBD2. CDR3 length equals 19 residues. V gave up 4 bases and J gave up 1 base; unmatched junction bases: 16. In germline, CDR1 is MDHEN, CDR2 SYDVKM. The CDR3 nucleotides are TGTGCCAGCAGTTCCTCTACCCTGTTTAGCGGGGGGAGTTCCTACGAGCAGTACTTC. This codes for CASSSSTLFSGGSSYEQYF.

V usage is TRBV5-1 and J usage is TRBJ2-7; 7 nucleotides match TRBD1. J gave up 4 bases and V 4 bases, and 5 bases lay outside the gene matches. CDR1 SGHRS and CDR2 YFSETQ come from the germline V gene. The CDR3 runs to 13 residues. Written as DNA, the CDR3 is TGCGCCAGCAGCCCCGGGACAGCGTACGAGCAGTACTTC. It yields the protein CASSPGTAYEQYF.

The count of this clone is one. The CDR3 DNA reads TGTGCCAGCAGTGAAGTCCGGGCAGGAGGGAATGAGCAGTTCTTC. Encoded protein: CASSEVRAGGNEQFF. The chain employs TRBV2 and TRBJ2-1, with TRBD2 as a possible D gene (6 bases). The germline V gene has CDR1 SNHLY and CDR2 FYNNEI. Trimming took off 1 base at V and 7 bases at J, with 14 bases between the two ends. The CDR3 covers 15 residues.

The DNA for the CDR3 is TGTGCCAGCAGCGTAGAGGGGGTGTCATTTGGCTACACCTTC. Residues: CASSVEGVSFGYTF. The gene calls are TRBV9 and TRBJ1-2; D is possibly TRBD1 (6 bases). Germline V gene sequence: CDR1 SGDLS, CDR2 YYNGEE. This CDR3 has 14 amino acids. The V gene lost 0 bases and the J gene lost 7 bases, with 13 bases spanning the gap.

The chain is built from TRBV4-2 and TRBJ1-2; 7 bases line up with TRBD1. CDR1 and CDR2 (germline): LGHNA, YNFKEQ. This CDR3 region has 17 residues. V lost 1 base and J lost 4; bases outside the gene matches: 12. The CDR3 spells CASSQGAGGGLAYGYTF. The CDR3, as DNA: TGTGCCAGCAGCCAAGGGGCAGGGGGAGGTCTAGCCTATGGCTACACCTTC.

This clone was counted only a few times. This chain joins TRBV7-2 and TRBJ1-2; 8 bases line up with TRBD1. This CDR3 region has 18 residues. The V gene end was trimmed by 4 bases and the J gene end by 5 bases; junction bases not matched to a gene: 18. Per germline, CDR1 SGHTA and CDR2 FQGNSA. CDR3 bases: TGTGCCAGCAGCTCCCGGACAGGGAAGTACCAGATCCCGTATGGCTACACCTTC. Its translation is CASSSRTGKYQIPYGYTF. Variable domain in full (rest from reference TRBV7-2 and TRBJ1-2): GAGVSQSPSNKVTEKGKDVELRCDPISGHTALYWYRQSLGQGLEFLIYFQGNSAPDKSGLPSDRFSAERTGGSVSTLTIQRTQQEDSAVYLCASSSRTGKYQIPYGYTFGSGTRLTVV.

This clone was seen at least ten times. The CDR3: CASSLFGRNWNTEAFF. The CDR3 DNA sequence: TGTGCCAGCAGCTTGTTTGGCAGGAACTGGAACACTGAAGCTTTCTTT. The rearrangement uses TRBV5-5 and TRBJ1-1; D uncertain. The CDR3 is 16 residues long. From germline, CDR1 is SGHKS and CDR2 YYEKEE (reference sequence). Between the trimmed V and J ends, which lost 1 base and 1 base, there was a span of 14 bases.

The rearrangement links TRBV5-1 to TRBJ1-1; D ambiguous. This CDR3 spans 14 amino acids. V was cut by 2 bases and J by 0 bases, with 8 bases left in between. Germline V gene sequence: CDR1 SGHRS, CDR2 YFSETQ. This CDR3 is CASSFERVNTEAFF. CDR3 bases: TGCGCCAGCAGCTTTGAGAGGGTGAACACTGAAGCTTTCTTT.

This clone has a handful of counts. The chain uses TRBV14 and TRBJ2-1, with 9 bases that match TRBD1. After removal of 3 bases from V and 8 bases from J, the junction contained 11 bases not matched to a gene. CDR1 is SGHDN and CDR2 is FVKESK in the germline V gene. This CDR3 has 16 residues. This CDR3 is CASSQHRDRDRDEQFF. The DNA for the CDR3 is TGTGCCAGCAGCCAGCACCGGGACAGGGATCGCGATGAGCAGTTCTTC.

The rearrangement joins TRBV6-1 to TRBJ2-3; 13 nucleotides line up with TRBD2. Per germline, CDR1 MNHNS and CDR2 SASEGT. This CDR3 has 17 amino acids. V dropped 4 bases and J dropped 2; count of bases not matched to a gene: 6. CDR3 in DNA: TGTGCCAGCAGTGTCCTGACTAGCGGGGGGACCACAGATACGCAGTATTTT. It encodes CASSVLTSGGTTDTQYF.

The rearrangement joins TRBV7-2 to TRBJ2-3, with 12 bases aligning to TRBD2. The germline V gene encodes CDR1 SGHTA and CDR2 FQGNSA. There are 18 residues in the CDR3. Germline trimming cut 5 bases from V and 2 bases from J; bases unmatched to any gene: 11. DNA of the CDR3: TGTGCCAGCAGCCCCCGACCGACTAGCGGGGGAGACACAGATACGCAGTATTTT. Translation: CASSPRPTSGGDTDTQYF. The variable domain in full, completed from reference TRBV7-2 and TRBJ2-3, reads GAGVSQSPSNKVTEKGKDVELRCDPISGHTALYWYRQSLGQGLEFLIYFQGNSAPDKSGLPSDRFSAERTGGSVSTLTIQRTQQEDSAVYLCASSPRPTSGGDTDTQYFGPGTRLTVL.

The CDR3: CASSRLAGTTDTQYF. CDR3 DNA: TGCGCCAGCAGCCGACTAGCGGGTACCACAGATACGCAGTATTTT. This chain links TRBV4-1 with TRBJ2-3; 10 nucleotides agree with TRBD2. Germline trimming cut 4 bases from V and 2 bases from J; bases unmatched to any gene: 3. This CDR3 has 15 residues. From germline, CDR1 is MGHRA and CDR2 YSYEKL.

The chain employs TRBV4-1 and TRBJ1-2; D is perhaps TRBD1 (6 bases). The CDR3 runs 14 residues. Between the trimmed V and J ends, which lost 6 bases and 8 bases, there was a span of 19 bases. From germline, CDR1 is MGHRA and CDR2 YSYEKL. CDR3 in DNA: TGCGCCAGCAGGCACCCTACAGGGAGGGAGGGCTACACCTTC. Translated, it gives CASRHPTGREGYTF.

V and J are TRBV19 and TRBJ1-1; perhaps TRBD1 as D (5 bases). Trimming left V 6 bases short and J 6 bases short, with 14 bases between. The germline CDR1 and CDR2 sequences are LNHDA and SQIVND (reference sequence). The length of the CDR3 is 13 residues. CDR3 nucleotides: TGTGCCAGTAGAATCCGACAGTTCCCTGAAGCTTTCTTT. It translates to CASRIRQFPEAFF. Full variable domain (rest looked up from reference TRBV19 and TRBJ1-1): DGGITQSPKYLFRKEGQNVTLSCEQNLNHDAMYWYRQDPGQGLRLIYYSQIVNDFQKGDIAEGYSVSREKKESFPLTVTSAQKNPTAFYLCASRIRQFPEAFFGQGTRLTVV.